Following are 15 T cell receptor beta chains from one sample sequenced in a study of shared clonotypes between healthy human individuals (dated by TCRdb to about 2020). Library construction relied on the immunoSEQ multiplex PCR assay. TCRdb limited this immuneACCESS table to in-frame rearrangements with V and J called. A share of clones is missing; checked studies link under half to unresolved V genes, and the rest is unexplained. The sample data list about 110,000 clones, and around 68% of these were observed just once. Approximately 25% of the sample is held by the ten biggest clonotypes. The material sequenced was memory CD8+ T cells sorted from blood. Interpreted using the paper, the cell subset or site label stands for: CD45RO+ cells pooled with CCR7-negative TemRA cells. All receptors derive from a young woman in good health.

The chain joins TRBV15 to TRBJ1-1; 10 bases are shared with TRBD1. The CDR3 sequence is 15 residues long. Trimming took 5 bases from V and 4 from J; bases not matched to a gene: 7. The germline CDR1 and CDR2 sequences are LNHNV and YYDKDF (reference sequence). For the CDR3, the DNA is TGTGCCACCAGCGGGGGGACAGGGGTAGGCACTGAAGCTTTCTTT. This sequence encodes CATSGGTGVGTEAFF.

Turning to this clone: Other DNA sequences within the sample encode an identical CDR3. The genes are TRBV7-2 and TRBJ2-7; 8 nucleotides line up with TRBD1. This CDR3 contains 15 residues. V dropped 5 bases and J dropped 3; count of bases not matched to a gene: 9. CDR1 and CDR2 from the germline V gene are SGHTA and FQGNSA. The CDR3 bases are TGTGCCAGCAGCCCTACGGCCGGACAGGGCTACGAGCAGTACTTC. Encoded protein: CASSPTAGQGYEQYF.

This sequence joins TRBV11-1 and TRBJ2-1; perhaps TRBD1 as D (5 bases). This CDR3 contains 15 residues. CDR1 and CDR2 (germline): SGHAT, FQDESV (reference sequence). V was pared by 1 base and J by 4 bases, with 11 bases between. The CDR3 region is CASSLEWTPYNEQFF. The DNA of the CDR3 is TGTGCCAGCAGCTTAGAATGGACACCTTACAATGAGCAGTTCTTC. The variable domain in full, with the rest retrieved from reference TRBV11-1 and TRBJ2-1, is EAEVAQSPRYKITEKSQAVAFWCDPISGHATLYWYRQILGQGPELLVQFQDESVVDDSQLPKDRFSAERLKGVDSTLKIQPAELGDSAMYLCASSLEWTPYNEQFFGPGTRLTVL.

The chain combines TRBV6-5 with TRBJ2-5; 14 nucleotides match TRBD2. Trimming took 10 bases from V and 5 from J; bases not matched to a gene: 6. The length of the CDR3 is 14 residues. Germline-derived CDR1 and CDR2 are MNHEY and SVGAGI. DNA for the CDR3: TGTGCCACAGGGACTAGCGGGAGTGGGGAGACCCAGTACTTC. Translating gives CATGTSGSGETQYF.

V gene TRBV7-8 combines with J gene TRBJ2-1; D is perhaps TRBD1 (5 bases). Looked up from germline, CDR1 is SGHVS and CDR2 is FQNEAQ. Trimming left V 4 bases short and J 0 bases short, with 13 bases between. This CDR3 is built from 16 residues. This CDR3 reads CASSSGQGDSYNEQFF. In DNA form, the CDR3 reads TGTGCCAGCAGCTCTGGCCAAGGGGACTCCTACAATGAGCAGTTCTTC.

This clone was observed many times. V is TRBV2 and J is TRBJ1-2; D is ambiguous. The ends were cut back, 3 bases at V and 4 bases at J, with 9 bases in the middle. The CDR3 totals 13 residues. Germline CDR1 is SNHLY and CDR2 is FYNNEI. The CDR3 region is CASSDTPGYGYTF. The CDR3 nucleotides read TGTGCCAGCAGTGATACACCTGGCTATGGCTACACCTTC. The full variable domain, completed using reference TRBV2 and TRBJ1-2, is EPEVTQTPSHQVTQMGQEVILRCVPISNHLYFYWYRQILGQKVEFLVSFYNNEISEKSEIFDDQFSVERPDGSNFTLKIRSTKLEDSAMYFCASSDTPGYGYTFGSGTRLTVV.

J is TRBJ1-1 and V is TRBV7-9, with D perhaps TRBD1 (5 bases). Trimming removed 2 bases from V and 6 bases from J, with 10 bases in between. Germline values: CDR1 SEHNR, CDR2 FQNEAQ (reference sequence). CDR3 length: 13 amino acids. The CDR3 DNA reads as TGTGCCAGCAGCTTACAGGGTGTGGCTGAAGCTTTCTTT. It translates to CASSLQGVAEAFF.

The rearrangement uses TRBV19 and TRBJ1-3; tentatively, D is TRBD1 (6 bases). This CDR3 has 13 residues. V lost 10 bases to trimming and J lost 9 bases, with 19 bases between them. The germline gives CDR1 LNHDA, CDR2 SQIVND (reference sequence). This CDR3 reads CATAPTGWGTIYF. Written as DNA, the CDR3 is TGTGCCACAGCTCCCACAGGGTGGGGCACCATATATTTT.

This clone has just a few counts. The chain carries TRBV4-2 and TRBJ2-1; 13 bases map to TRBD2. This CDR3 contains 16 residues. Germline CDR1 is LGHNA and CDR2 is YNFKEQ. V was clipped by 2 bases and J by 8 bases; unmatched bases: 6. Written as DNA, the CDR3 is TGTGCCAGCAGCCAAACCGGGACTAGCGGGAACGATGAGCAGTTCTTC. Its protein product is CASSQTGTSGNDEQFF.

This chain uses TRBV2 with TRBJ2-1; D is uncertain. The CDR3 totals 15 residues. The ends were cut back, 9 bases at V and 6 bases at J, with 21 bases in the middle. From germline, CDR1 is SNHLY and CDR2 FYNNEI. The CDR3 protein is CAREYHVGRANEQFF. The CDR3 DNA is TGTGCCAGGGAATACCACGTCGGTAGGGCCAATGAGCAGTTCTTC.

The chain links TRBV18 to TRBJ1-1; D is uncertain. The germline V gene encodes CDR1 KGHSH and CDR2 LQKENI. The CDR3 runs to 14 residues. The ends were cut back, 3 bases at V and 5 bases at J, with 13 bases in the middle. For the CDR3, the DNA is TGTGCCAGCTCACCGGGCGGGAGGGAGACTGAAGCTTTCTTT. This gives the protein CASSPGGRETEAFF.

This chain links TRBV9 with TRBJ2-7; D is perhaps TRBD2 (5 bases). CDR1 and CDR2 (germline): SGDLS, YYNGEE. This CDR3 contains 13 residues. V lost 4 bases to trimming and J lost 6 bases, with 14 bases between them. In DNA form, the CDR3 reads TGTGCCAGCAGCCCCCGCAGCGGTCCCGAGCAGTACTTC. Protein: CASSPRSGPEQYF.

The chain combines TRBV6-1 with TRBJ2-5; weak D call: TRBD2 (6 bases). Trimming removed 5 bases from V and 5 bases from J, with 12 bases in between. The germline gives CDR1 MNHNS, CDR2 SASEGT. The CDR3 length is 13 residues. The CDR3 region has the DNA TGTGCCAGCAGTCCGGGAGAATCGGAGACCCAGTACTTC. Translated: CASSPGESETQYF.

The CDR3 coding sequence is TGTGCCAGCAGCCCCGAGCTAGGGGGGGATACGCAGTATTTT. It encodes CASSPELGGDTQYF. The chain joins TRBV4-2 to TRBJ2-3, with D possibly called TRBD1 or TRBD2 (6 bases each). The ends were cut back, 4 bases at V and 6 bases at J, with 14 bases in the middle. CDR1 and CDR2 from the germline V gene are LGHNA and YNFKEQ. This CDR3 has 14 residues.

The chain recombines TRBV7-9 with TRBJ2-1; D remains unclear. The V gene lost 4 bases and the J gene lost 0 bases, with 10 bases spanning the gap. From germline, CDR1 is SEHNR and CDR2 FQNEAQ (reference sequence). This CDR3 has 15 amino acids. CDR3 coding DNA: TGTGCCAGCAGCTCCCCAGAGAGCTCCTACAATGAGCAGTTCTTC. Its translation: CASSSPESSYNEQFF. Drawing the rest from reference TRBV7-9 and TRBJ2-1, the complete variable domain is DTGVSQNPRHKITKRGQNVTFRCDPISEHNRLYWYRQTLGQGPEFLTYFQNEAQLEKSRLLSDRFSAERPKGSFSTLEIQRTEQGDSAMYLCASSSPESSYNEQFFGPGTRLTVL.